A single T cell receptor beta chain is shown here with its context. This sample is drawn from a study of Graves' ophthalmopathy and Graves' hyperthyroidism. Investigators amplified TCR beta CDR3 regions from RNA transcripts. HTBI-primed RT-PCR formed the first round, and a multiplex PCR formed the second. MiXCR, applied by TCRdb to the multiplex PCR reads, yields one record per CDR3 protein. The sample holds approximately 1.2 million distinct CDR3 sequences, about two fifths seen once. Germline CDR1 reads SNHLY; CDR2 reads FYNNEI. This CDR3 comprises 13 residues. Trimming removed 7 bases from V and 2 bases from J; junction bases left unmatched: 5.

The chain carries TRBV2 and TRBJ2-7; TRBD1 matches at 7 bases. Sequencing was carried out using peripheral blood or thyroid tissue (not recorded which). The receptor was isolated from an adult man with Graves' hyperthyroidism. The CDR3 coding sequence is TGTGCCAGCAAACACAGGGGTGCCTACGAGCAGTACTTC. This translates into CASKHRGAYEQYF.